A selection of T cell receptor beta chains follows, all from one sample in a study of patients and donors after allogeneic stem cell transplantation. MiXCR was run by TCRdb on the RT-PCR reads, yielding one entry per CDR3 protein. The data hold roughly 30,000 distinct CDR3 sequences, with nearly 7% observed a single time. Sequenced: blood, either unsorted or a sorted T cell fraction (not recorded which). Every receptor here comes from a human donor who was either an allogeneic HSCT recipient or a stem cell or donor lymphocyte infusion donor (not recorded which). It is not recorded whose cells these are; they may come from a transplant donor. Both conserved end residues are part of each CDR3. Each record gives: D gene, clone size, J gene, V gene, CDR3 protein, CDR3 DNA. The D gene is left open where the match is weak. The size field is filled for only some rows; it gives once, few, many or a size class.

D gene: NA
clone size: many
J gene: TRBJ2-7
V gene: TRBV5-1
CDR3 protein: CASSLGSSLYEQYF
CDR3 DNA: TGCGCCAGCAGCTTGGGGTCCTCGTTATACGAGCAGTACTTC

D gene: NA
clone size: few
J gene: TRBJ2-2
V gene: TRBV28
CDR3 protein: CASTRVSPGELFF
CDR3 DNA: TGTGCCAGTACCAGGGTTTCCCCTGGGGAGCTGTTTTTT

D gene: NA
clone size: many
J gene: TRBJ2-7
V gene: TRBV12-5
CDR3 protein: CASGTGSFGYEQYF
CDR3 DNA: TGTGCTAGTGGTACCGGGTCGTTCGGTTACGAGCAGTACTTC

D gene: TRBD1
clone size: many
J gene: TRBJ2-7
V gene: TRBV11-2
CDR3 protein: CASSLGTVTYEQYF
CDR3 DNA: TGTGCCAGCAGCCTGGGGACAGTTACCTACGAGCAGTACTTC

D gene: NA
clone size: NA
J gene: TRBJ2-7
V gene: TRBV28
CDR3 protein: CASRGHVSYEQYF
CDR3 DNA: TGTGCCAGCCGTGGACATGTCTCCTACGAGCAGTACTTC

D gene: NA
clone size: many
J gene: TRBJ1-3
V gene: TRBV4-1
CDR3 protein: CASSQASRSSGNTIYF
CDR3 DNA: TGCGCCAGCAGCCAAGCTAGCAGGAGCTCTGGAAACACCATATATTTT

D gene: TRBD2
clone size: many
J gene: TRBJ2-3
V gene: TRBV20-1
CDR3 protein: CSARDSGTRSTDTQYF
CDR3 DNA: TGCAGTGCTAGAGATTCGGGGACTAGGTCAACAGATACGCAGTATTTT

D gene: NA
clone size: few
J gene: TRBJ2-7
V gene: TRBV20-1
CDR3 protein: CSARLLGGHRSSYEQYF
CDR3 DNA: TGCAGTGCTAGACTCCTCGGGGGCCACCGAAGCTCCTACGAGCAGTACTTC

D gene: NA
clone size: many
J gene: TRBJ2-1
V gene: TRBV20-1
CDR3 protein: CSARLRGNEQFF
CDR3 DNA: TGCAGTGCTAGGCTCAGGGGCAATGAGCAGTTCTTC

D gene: NA
clone size: NA
J gene: TRBJ2-7
V gene: TRBV6-5
CDR3 protein: CASSLSRTAHEQYF
CDR3 DNA: TGTGCCAGCAGCCTTAGTAGGACAGCTCACGAGCAGTACTTC

D gene: NA
clone size: many
J gene: TRBJ2-3
V gene: TRBV5-1
CDR3 protein: CASSLVEHRTDTQYF
CDR3 DNA: TGCGCCAGCAGCTTGGTGGAGCATCGCACAGATACGCAGTATTTT

D gene: NA
clone size: NA
J gene: TRBJ2-7
V gene: TRBV20-1
CDR3 protein: CSARVTAGRSYEQYF
CDR3 DNA: TGCAGTGCTAGAGTCACGGCGGGACGTTCCTACGAGCAGTACTTC

D gene: NA
clone size: NA
J gene: TRBJ2-7
V gene: TRBV6-1
CDR3 protein: CASSELRVQYF
CDR3 DNA: TGTGCCAGCAGTGAACTACGGGTTCAGTACTTC

D gene: TRBD1
clone size: many
J gene: TRBJ1-5
V gene: TRBV6-2/TRBV6-3
CDR3 protein: CASRGDRVSNQPQHF
CDR3 DNA: TGTGCCAGCAGGGGGGACAGGGTTAGCAATCAGCCCCAGCATTTT

D gene: TRBD1
clone size: few
J gene: TRBJ2-1
V gene: TRBV30
CDR3 protein: CACSRCLRGQGNNEQFF
CDR3 DNA: TGTGCCTGTAGTAGGTGTTTGAGGGGACAGGGCAACAATGAGCAGTTCTTC

D gene: NA
clone size: few
J gene: TRBJ2-1
V gene: TRBV7-6
CDR3 protein: CASSRNPGRQYNEQFF
CDR3 DNA: TGTGCCAGCAGCCGGAACCCGGGACGACAATACAATGAGCAGTTCTTC

D gene: NA
clone size: NA
J gene: TRBJ2-1
V gene: TRBV28
CDR3 protein: CASSLKGRLFF
CDR3 DNA: TGTGCCAGCAGTTTAAAAGGTAGACTGTTCTTC

D gene: NA
clone size: few
J gene: TRBJ1-5
V gene: TRBV21-1
CDR3 protein: CASSNQGQGNQPQHF
CDR3 DNA: TGTGCCAGCAGCAATCAAGGTCAGGGCAATCAGCCCCAGCATTTT

D gene: NA
clone size: few
J gene: TRBJ1-6
V gene: TRBV6-1
CDR3 protein: CASSGSLYNSPLHF
CDR3 DNA: TGTGCCAGCAGTGGCAGCCTATATAATTCACCCCTCCACTTT

D gene: TRBD2
clone size: NA
J gene: TRBJ2-3
V gene: TRBV6-5
CDR3 protein: CASSYPTRGGQGTQYF
CDR3 DNA: TGTGCCAGCAGTTACCCTACCCGGGGGGGGCAGGGTACGCAGTATTTT

D gene: NA
clone size: many
J gene: TRBJ2-5
V gene: TRBV5-1
CDR3 protein: CASSLGLGGDETQYF
CDR3 DNA: TGCGCCAGCAGCTTGGGCTTAGGAGGGGATGAGACCCAGTACTTC

D gene: TRBD2
clone size: many
J gene: TRBJ2-3
V gene: TRBV10-3
CDR3 protein: CAISESGREDTQYF
CDR3 DNA: TGTGCCATCAGTGAGAGCGGGAGGGAGGATACGCAGTATTTT

D gene: TRBD1
clone size: many
J gene: TRBJ1-2
V gene: TRBV10-3
CDR3 protein: CAISDSGGGYGYTF
CDR3 DNA: TGTGCCATCAGTGACTCAGGGGGCGGCTATGGCTACACCTTC

D gene: TRBD1
clone size: many
J gene: TRBJ1-5
V gene: TRBV10-3
CDR3 protein: CAISEGTGNNQPQHF
CDR3 DNA: TGTGCCATCAGTGAAGGGACAGGGAACAATCAGCCCCAGCATTTT

D gene: TRBD2
clone size: NA
J gene: TRBJ2-1
V gene: TRBV19
CDR3 protein: CASSISGSLHNEQFF
CDR3 DNA: TGTGCCAGTAGTATCAGCGGGAGCTTACACAATGAGCAGTTCTTC

D gene: NA
clone size: many
J gene: TRBJ1-2
V gene: TRBV6-2/TRBV6-3
CDR3 protein: CASRRPGTTGYTF
CDR3 DNA: TGTGCCAGCAGAAGGCCCGGGACAACTGGCTACACCTTC